This TCR beta chain appears in the sequencing data of a study of human T cells and chemical hapten exposure. Findings and caveats of the study: After DPC sensitization, TCRs above 1 in 1000 frequency showed no change.

The authors' processing: A per-sample median of 95,638 TCRs was observed, with a range of about 20,000 to 690,600. TCRdb passed the RACE reads through MiXCR, listing each CDR3 protein once. These V and J calls originate from TCRdb's pipeline instead of the authors' own analysis. The sample shows under 95,000 distinct CDR3 sequences, approximately 8.2% of them seen only once. The CDR3 covers 16 residues. In germline, CDR1 is MDHEN, CDR2 SYDVKM. V trimming: 5 bases; J trimming: 10 bases; junction bases outside the gene matches: 14. The time point denotes: healthy volunteer bleed at 2 weeks. Whole blood that had not been fractionated was the source of extracted total RNA. In regard to this clonotype: The antigen remains unidentified.

This TCR was recovered from a female donor in good health. Some clones in this sample may be carry-over from other donors' samples. The source material was whole blood. This chain joins TRBV28 and TRBJ1-6; the match to TRBD1 covers 7 bases. CDR3 nucleotides: TGTGCCAGCAGTCCATTGACAGGGAGAGTCACCTCACCCCTCCACTTT. This codes for CASSPLTGRVTSPLHF.